The sample holds many counts of the clone carrying this T cell receptor (beta chain). This sample was included in a study of T-cell reconstitution after alpha-beta-depleted transplantation in children. A TCRbeta library incorporating unique molecular identifiers was prepared. TCRdb recomputed calls from the PCR reads with MiXCR, one row per CDR3 protein. The data hold 150,000 to 250,000 distinct CDR3 sequences, with about 14% observed a single time. Germline V CDR1 and CDR2: SGHRS, YFSETQ. Trimming took 0 bases from V and 1 from J, leaving 6 bases between them. The CDR3 is made up of 14 amino acids. V is TRBV5-1 and J is TRBJ2-3, with D hard to call. The TCR originated in a human donor who donated a stem cell graft to a child with acute lymphoblastic leukemia. The starting material was PBMCs from the stem cell graft donor, obtained from the stem cell graft. The CDR3 spells CASSLDPGTDTQYF. The CDR3 DNA reads TGCGCCAGCAGCTTGGATCCTGGCACAGATACGCAGTATTTT.